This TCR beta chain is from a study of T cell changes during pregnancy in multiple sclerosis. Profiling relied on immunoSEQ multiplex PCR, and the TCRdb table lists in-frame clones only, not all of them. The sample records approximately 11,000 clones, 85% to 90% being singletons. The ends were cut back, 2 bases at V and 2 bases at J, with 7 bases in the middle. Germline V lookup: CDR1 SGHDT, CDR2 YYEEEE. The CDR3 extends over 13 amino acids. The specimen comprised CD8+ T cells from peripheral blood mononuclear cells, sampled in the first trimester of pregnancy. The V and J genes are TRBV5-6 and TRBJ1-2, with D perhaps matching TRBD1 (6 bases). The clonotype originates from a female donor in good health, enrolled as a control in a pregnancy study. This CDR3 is CASSLGQNYGYTF. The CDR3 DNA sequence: TGTGCCAGCAGCTTAGGACAGAACTATGGCTACACCTTC. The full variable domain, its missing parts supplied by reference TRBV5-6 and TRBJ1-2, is DAGVTQSPTHLIKTRGQQVTLRCSPKSGHDTVSWYQQALGQGPQFIFQYYEEEERQRGNFPDRFSGHQFPNYSSELNVNALLLGDSALYLCASSLGQNYGYTFGSGTRLTVV.